The next 17 T cell receptor beta chains were all read from a single sample in a study of CD8 T cells in ankylosing spondylitis. TCRdb itself ran the 5' RACE reads through MiXCR, one entry per CDR3 protein. The sample includes roughly 130,000 distinct CDR3 sequences, more than 7% of them seen just once. The material sequenced was synovial fluid, either unsorted or a sorted T cell fraction (not recorded which). The receptors here all came from a male donor with ankylosing spondylitis.

A remark on this clonotype: Just one base apart from a much larger clone, this may be a read error. The chain links TRBV7-8 to TRBJ2-7; TRBD2 is a possible D gene (5 bases). Germline CDR1 and CDR2: SGHVS and FQNEAQ. V lost 3 bases and J lost 3, with 15 bases in between. This CDR3 has 15 residues. The CDR3 protein is CASSLQVARDYEQYF. CDR3 nucleotide sequence: TGTGCCAGCAGCTTGCAGGTGGCGAGGGACTACGAGCAGTACTTC.

Ten or more counts support this clonotype. The V and J genes are TRBV4-2 and TRBJ2-7; TRBD2 agrees at 8 bases. Losses at the gene ends were 2 bases for V and 0 bases for J; bases not matched to a gene: 6. Germline CDR1 and CDR2: LGHNA and YNFKEQ. The CDR3 consists of 16 residues. The CDR3: CASSQLLAVSSYEQYF. DNA for the CDR3: TGTGCCAGCAGCCAACTACTAGCGGTGAGCTCCTACGAGCAGTACTTC.

This clonotype has just a few counts. The chain couples TRBV14 to TRBJ2-5; a possible D gene is TRBD1 (6 bases). Between the trimmed V and J ends, which lost 1 base and 5 bases, there was a span of 11 bases. Per the germline V gene, CDR1 is SGHDN and CDR2 is FVKESK. The CDR3 sequence is 14 residues long. The CDR3 spells CASSQVGAGETQYF. For the CDR3, the DNA is TGTGCCAGCAGCCAAGTGGGGGCCGGGGAGACCCAGTACTTC.

This clonotype was recorded many times. The genes are TRBV10-2 and TRBJ1-1; D is uncertain. This CDR3 contains 11 residues. V was pared by 3 bases and J by 2 bases, with 1 base between. Germline CDR1 is WSHSY and CDR2 is SAAADI. CDR3 amino acids: CASSDNTEAFF. CDR3 nucleotide sequence: TGCGCCAGCAGTGACAACACTGAAGCTTTCTTT.

This clonotype was observed at least ten times. The rearrangement links TRBV6-1 to TRBJ1-2, with 7 positions matching TRBD1. From germline, CDR1 is MNHNS and CDR2 SASEGT. This CDR3 region has 15 residues. V dropped 6 bases and J dropped 1; count of bases not matched to a gene: 8. CDR3 protein: CASRTGTDYNYGYTF. CDR3 nucleotides: TGTGCCAGCAGGACCGGGACAGATTATAACTATGGCTACACCTTC.

The genes are TRBV11-2 and TRBJ2-7; possible D gene TRBD2, 6 bases. CDR1 SGHAT and CDR2 FQNNGV come from the germline V gene. The CDR3 has 15 amino acids. Between the trimmed V and J ends, which lost 5 bases and 7 bases, there was a span of 21 bases. CDR3 sequence (DNA): TGTGCCAGCAGCATGGTGACTGGGGGGTCGAAGGAGCAGTACTTC. The encoded protein is CASSMVTGGSKEQYF.

This clonotype was picked up many times. This chain links TRBV18 with TRBJ1-1; D is unclear. Germline V gene data show CDR1 as KGHSH and CDR2 as LQKENI. The CDR3 contains 14 residues. The V and J ends lost 4 bases and 3 bases respectively, with 12 bases between them. As DNA, the CDR3 is TGTGCCAGCTCACGAGGGCTCCTGGACACTGAAGCTTTCTTT. It codes for CASSRGLLDTEAFF.

Ten or more counts support this clonotype. This chain connects TRBV29-1 to TRBJ1-2; D is unresolved. The CDR3 covers 11 residues. The germline V gene has CDR1 SQVTM and CDR2 ANQGSEA. The V and J ends lost 6 bases and 2 bases respectively, with 7 bases between them. The chain's CDR3 is CSVNQNYGYTF. Written as DNA, the CDR3 is TGCAGCGTAAACCAGAACTATGGCTACACCTTC.

This clonotype was recorded at least ten times. The chain carries TRBV2 and TRBJ1-6; no clear D. The CDR3 covers 16 residues. V was shortened by 4 bases and J by 8 bases, with 18 bases between the two germline ends. Looked up from germline, CDR1 is SNHLY and CDR2 is FYNNEI. CDR3 residues: CASSGRATVKDSPLHF. CDR3 bases: TGTGCCAGCAGTGGGAGGGCCACCGTGAAGGATTCACCCCTCCACTTT.

This clonotype was counted ten times or more. V is TRBV20-1 and J is TRBJ2-1; TRBD1 matches at 7 bases. Germline lookup yields CDR1 DFQATT and CDR2 SNEGSKA (reference sequence). V trimming: 8 bases; J trimming: 5 bases; junction bases outside the gene matches: 12. This CDR3 is built from 14 residues. The CDR3 DNA sequence: TGCAGTACAGGTAGACAGGGCCCCGACAATGAGCAGTTCTTC. Protein sequence: CSTGRQGPDNEQFF.

This clonotype was observed a few times. The chain carries TRBV20-1 and TRBJ2-5, with 10 bases fitting TRBD1. This CDR3 has 14 residues. After removal of 5 bases from V and 3 bases from J, the junction contained 6 bases not matched to a gene. The germline V gene encodes CDR1 DFQATT and CDR2 SNEGSKA (reference sequence). The CDR3 is CSAQPGTGEETQYF. DNA for the CDR3: TGCAGTGCTCAACCCGGGACAGGGGAAGAGACCCAGTACTTC.

This chain connects TRBV7-6 to TRBJ1-3, with D hard to call. CDR1 is SGHVS, CDR2 FNYEAQ, per germline. This CDR3 is built from 14 residues. The V gene lost 5 bases and the J gene lost 0 bases, with 8 bases spanning the gap. DNA of the CDR3: TGTGCCAGCAGCCCTTGGACCTCTGGAAACACCATATATTTT. Translating it yields CASSPWTSGNTIYF.

This clonotype was counted at least ten times. The chain recombines TRBV12-3 or TRBV12-4 with TRBJ2-3; possibly TRBD2 for D (6 bases). This CDR3 is built from 15 residues. Trimming stripped 7 bases from V and 5 bases from J, with 19 bases between. CDR3 in amino acids: CASTYGGAGGDTQYF. The CDR3 bases are TGTGCCAGCACCTATGGAGGGGCCGGCGGAGATACGCAGTATTTT.

This clonotype was observed at least ten times. The genes are TRBV5-1 and TRBJ2-1, with a weak D call TRBD2 (7 bases). Between the trimmed V and J ends, which lost 2 bases and 6 bases, there was a span of 18 bases. Germline V gene sequence: CDR1 SGHRS, CDR2 YFSETQ. The CDR3 loop spans 16 amino acids. The CDR3 sequence is CASSLGEGTHTNEQFF. CDR3 nucleotide sequence: TGCGCCAGCAGCTTAGGGGAGGGGACACACACCAATGAGCAGTTCTTC.

There are many counts of this clonotype. The rearrangement uses TRBV7-9 and TRBJ2-7; possible D gene TRBD1, 5 bases. V gave up 3 bases and J gave up 7 bases, with 16 bases separating them. The CDR3 has 14 residues. CDR1 SEHNR and CDR2 FQNEAQ come from the germline V gene (reference sequence). DNA for the CDR3: TGTGCCAGCAGCTTTACAGGTCCCTCCGCGGAGCAGTACTTC. This encodes CASSFTGPSAEQYF.

In this sample, this clonotype turned up a few times. This sequence joins TRBV20-1 and TRBJ1-6; maybe TRBD1 (5 bases). CDR3 length: 14 amino acids. The germline V gene encodes CDR1 DFQATT and CDR2 SNEGSKA (reference sequence). The V end lost 3 bases, the J end lost 4 bases, and 10 bases lay between the germline ends. CDR3 sequence (DNA): TGCAGTGCTAGCATGGGACGGTATAATTCACCCCTCCACTTT. Residues: CSASMGRYNSPLHF.

The V gene is TRBV12-3 or TRBV12-4, the J gene TRBJ1-1; 8 nucleotides match TRBD1. CDR3 length: 12 residues. The V segment lost 5 bases and the J segment 8 bases; nucleotides outside the gene matches: 4. The CDR3 DNA follows: TGTGCCAGCAGTAACCGGGACAGGGAAGCTTTCTTT. Residues: CASSNRDREAFF.